What follows are 5 T cell receptor beta chains derived from one specimen sequenced in a study of blood T cells in healthy people across ages. Alongside a J-beta primer mix, a sample-barcoded 5' primer served in a second PCR lasting roughly 7 to 12 cycles. TCRdb recomputed calls from the 5' RACE reads with MiXCR, one row per CDR3 protein. The sample consists of approximately 790,000 distinct CDR3 sequences, 60% to 80% of them appearing once. The sequenced sample was blood. All receptors come from a man aged 25-45 years in good health.

Many counts were recorded for this clonotype. This may be a read error: a much more frequent sequence differs by one nucleotide. V is TRBV7-2 and J is TRBJ1-2, with D perhaps matching TRBD1 (6 bases). Germline-derived CDR1 and CDR2 are SGHTA and FQGNSA. V lost 5 bases, J lost 6 bases, and 13 bases lay in between. The CDR3 totals 13 residues. CDR3 amino acids: CASSSQGSDGYTF. The CDR3 DNA reads TGTGCCAGCAGCAGTCAGGGGTCGGATGGCTACACCTTC.

This chain connects TRBV30 to TRBJ2-1; tentatively, D is TRBD1 (5 bases). The CDR3 totals 14 residues. The V and J ends lost 0 bases and 5 bases respectively, with 11 bases between them. The germline V gene has CDR1 GTSNPN and CDR2 SVGIG (reference sequence). The chain's CDR3 is CAWSVHLQDNEQFF. CDR3 DNA sequence: TGTGCCTGGAGTGTACACTTACAGGACAATGAGCAGTTCTTC.

This clonotype was detected a few times. The chain has TRBV10-3 and TRBJ2-1; 11 positions agree with TRBD2. The CDR3 consists of 17 residues. V trimming: 8 bases; J trimming: 3 bases; junction bases outside the gene matches: 12. CDR1 and CDR2 from the germline V gene are ENHRY and SYGVKD. The CDR3 spells CAISGTSGLGFYNEQFF. The CDR3 DNA reads TGTGCCATCTCCGGGACTAGCGGACTAGGATTCTACAATGAGCAGTTCTTC.

This clonotype was detected ten times or more. Germline is not matched at one junction end, which may reflect a read error. The chain is built from TRBV5-1 and TRBJ2-3; D gene ambiguous. The CDR3 is 13 residues long. From germline, CDR1 is SGHRS and CDR2 YFSETQ. CDR3 residues: CASSSPSGDTQYF. In nucleotides, the CDR3 is TGTGCCAGCAGTTCCCCCTCGGGAGATACGCAGTATTTT.

This clonotype was counted once. The chain uses TRBV2 and TRBJ1-5; D is ambiguous. Trimming left V 7 bases short and J 5 bases short, with 18 bases between. The CDR3 spans 15 residues. CDR1 is SNHLY and CDR2 is FYNNEI in the germline V gene. The CDR3, as DNA: TGTGCCAGCACCCCCTTGGGCGGCAGACATCAGCCCCAGCATTTT. It specifies CASTPLGGRHQPQHF.